This TCR beta chain is drawn from a study of blood T cells in healthy people across ages. Russia was home to the donors, healthy Caucasian individuals aged about 6 to 90. Germline CDR1 reads MGHRA; CDR2 reads YSYEKL. This CDR3 comprises 14 residues. V was trimmed by 2 bases and J by 9 bases, leaving 17 bases between them. Combining a sample-barcoded 5' primer with a J-beta primer mix, a second PCR ran for roughly 7 to 12 cycles. TCRdb called the 5' RACE reads again in MiXCR, with one record for every CDR3 protein. The sample includes roughly 1,100,000 distinct CDR3 sequences, roughly a quarter of them seen just once. The same sample was also used in a study of T cells of mothers and their children.

Sequencing was carried out using blood. The chain combines TRBV4-1 with TRBJ2-7; perhaps D is TRBD1 or TRBD2 (5 bases each). The receptor comes from a girl aged 2-10 years in good health. The CDR3 DNA is TGCGCCAGCAGCCAATGGGACGGACAACAAACGCAGTACTTC. Translating gives CASSQWDGQQTQYF.